This T cell receptor (beta chain) was recovered during a study of blood T cell repertoires in COVID-19. Recruits, aged roughly 18 to 89 years, lived in 24 US areas. Original processing notes: Estimation of nucleated cell counts was performed using reference gene primer amplification. Assay used: immunoSEQ multiplex PCR; TCRdb lists only in-frame clones, some missing. V, J and clone size reflect that table, while D and trimming were determined from the DNA. The table includes about 320,000 clones, around nine tenths detected once. Sequences were obtained from PBMCs or T cells enriched from blood (not recorded which). The source of this sequence is a woman in her 30s who had been exposed to COVID-19.

CDR3 amino acids: CAWFEQGSTEAFF. The DNA for the CDR3 is TGTGCCTGGTTTGAACAGGGGAGCACTGAAGCTTTCTTT. V gene TRBV30 combines with J gene TRBJ1-1; the match to TRBD1 covers 7 bases. With V trimmed by 5 bases and J by 4 bases, 7 bases remained unmatched. CDR1 and CDR2 from the germline V gene are GTSNPN and SVGIG (reference sequence). The CDR3 spans 13 residues.